The 21 T cell receptor beta chains below were found in one sample sequenced in a study of cytomegalovirus exposure and HLA in healthy donors. The PCR made use of 60 Vbeta and 13 Jbeta primers. Generated by immunoSEQ multiplex PCR, the TCRdb table keeps only in-frame clones and is missing some. The sample records about 130,000 clones, approximately 78% being singletons. The source material was PBMCs. The receptors stem from a human donor in good health.

This clone turned up a few times. The chain combines TRBV6-1 with TRBJ1-5, with 7 bases that match TRBD1. Germline assignment: CDR1 MNHNS and CDR2 SASEGT. The J segment lost 1 base and the V segment lost 4 bases, leaving 4 bases of the junction unmatched. This CDR3 is built from 15 residues. The CDR3 protein is CASSATGNSNQPQHF. Here the CDR3 DNA reads TGTGCCAGCAGTGCGACAGGGAACAGCAATCAGCCCCAGCATTTT.

The chain links TRBV15 to TRBJ1-5; D is uncertain. The CDR3 covers 13 residues. The ends were cut back, 2 bases at V and 3 bases at J, with 5 bases in the middle. Germline values: CDR1 LNHNV, CDR2 YYDKDF (reference sequence). The DNA for the CDR3 is TGTGCCACCAGCAGACAGGACAATCAGCCCCAGCATTTT. Its protein is CATSRQDNQPQHF.

Details on this clone: Its ends do not fully match the called genes, so a read error is possible. The chain uses TRBV7-9 and TRBJ1-1; D is undetermined. CDR3 length equals 12 residues. Germline loops: CDR1 SEHNR, CDR2 FQNEAQ (reference sequence). CDR3 nucleotides: TGTTCCAGCAGCTTAAGCGGGACTGAAGCTTTCTTT. It codes for CSSSLSGTEAFF.

This rearrangement joins TRBV4-2 to TRBJ2-3; a possible D gene is TRBD2 (6 bases). The V gene's germline CDR1 is LGHNA and CDR2 YNFKEQ. CDR3 size: 16 residues. Trimming removed 3 bases at V and 10 bases at J, with 23 bases between. CDR3 region: CASSQTAGTDPIPQYF. The DNA for the CDR3 is TGTGCCAGCAGCCAGACGGCCGGGACTGATCCCATCCCGCAGTATTTT.

The chain combines TRBV6-1 with TRBJ2-4; unclear D gene. This CDR3 is built from 14 residues. CDR1 and CDR2 (germline): MNHNS, SASEGT. Trimming pared 6 bases from V and 0 bases from J, leaving 9 bases between. CDR3 nucleotides: TGTGCCAGCAGAGAAACTCTAGCCAAAAACATTCAGTACTTC. Its translation is CASRETLAKNIQYF.

The genes are TRBV7-9 and TRBJ2-2; TRBD2 agrees at 9 bases. Germline V gene data show CDR1 as SEHNR and CDR2 as FQNEAQ (reference sequence). With 7 bases clipped from V and 4 bases from J, the junction kept 13 bases outside the gene matches. The CDR3 is made up of 17 amino acids. Here the CDR3 reads CASTPRGVREGTGELFF. Here the CDR3 DNA reads TGTGCCAGCACCCCAAGGGGGGTGCGGGAGGGCACCGGGGAGCTGTTTTTT. Using reference TRBV7-9 and TRBJ2-2 for the parts outside the CDR3, the full variable domain is DTGVSQNPRHKITKRGQNVTFRCDPISEHNRLYWYRQTLGQGPEFLTYFQNEAQLEKSRLLSDRFSAERPKGSFSTLEIQRTEQGDSAMYLCASTPRGVREGTGELFFGEGSRLTVL.

The chain has TRBV7-2 and TRBJ1-1, with a tentative D call TRBD1 (5 bases). CDR1 SGHTA and CDR2 FQGNSA come from the germline V gene. This CDR3 is built from 17 residues. Trimming took 1 base from V and 8 from J, leaving 23 bases between them. CDR3 region: CASSLVGQGGPATEAFF. CDR3 nucleotides: TGTGCCAGCAGCTTAGTTGGTCAGGGTGGGCCAGCGACCGAAGCTTTCTTT. The entire variable domain, with the rest obtained from reference TRBV7-2 and TRBJ1-1, is as follows: GAGVSQSPSNKVTEKGKDVELRCDPISGHTALYWYRQSLGQGLEFLIYFQGNSAPDKSGLPSDRFSAERTGGSVSTLTIQRTQQEDSAVYLCASSLVGQGGPATEAFFGQGTRLTVV.

V is TRBV7-8 and J is TRBJ2-3, with 7 bases that match TRBD2. In germline, CDR1 is SGHVS, CDR2 FQNEAQ. There are 16 residues in the CDR3. V was clipped by 1 base and J by 0 bases; unmatched bases: 4. The CDR3 sequence is CASSLEGGYSTDTQYF. In DNA, the CDR3 is TGTGCCAGCAGCTTAGAGGGAGGGTATAGCACAGATACGCAGTATTTT.

The DNA of the CDR3 is TGTGCCAGCAGCTTTGGCGGATACACTGAAGCTTTCTTT. Encoded protein: CASSFGGYTEAFF. The rearrangement links TRBV7-2 to TRBJ1-1; no clear D gene. The ends were cut back, 3 bases at V and 3 bases at J, with 8 bases in the middle. Germline V gene data show CDR1 as SGHTA and CDR2 as FQGNSA. The CDR3 length is 13 residues.

The V and J genes are TRBV5-4 and TRBJ2-5; 7 bases are shared with TRBD1. V shed 5 bases, J shed 1 base, and the junction held 5 bases outside the gene matches. In germline, CDR1 is SGHNT, CDR2 YYREEE (reference sequence). The CDR3 runs 14 residues. The DNA of the CDR3 is TGTGCCAGCAGGCGAACAGGGGCCCAAGAGACCCAGTACTTC. This translates into CASRRTGAQETQYF.

J is TRBJ2-3 and V is TRBV2; D perhaps matches TRBD2 (6 bases). CDR1 SNHLY and CDR2 FYNNEI come from the germline V gene. The germline V and J ends were trimmed by 7 bases and 10 bases, with 27 bases remaining between them. The CDR3 loop spans 16 amino acids. CDR3 sequence (DNA): TGTGCCAGCATTACACGCGGGGACTCCCCTCCGGGGGCGCAGTATTTT. It encodes CASITRGDSPPGAQYF.

The chain employs TRBV6-5 and TRBJ2-3, with TRBD2 identical over 14 bases. This CDR3 has 15 residues. Germline trimming cut 6 bases from V and 4 bases from J; bases unmatched to any gene: 3. Germline-derived CDR1 and CDR2 are MNHEY and SVGAGI. The CDR3 coding sequence is TGTGCCAGCAGAGGACTAGCGGGAGGATCAGATACGCAGTATTTT. The encoded protein is CASRGLAGGSDTQYF.

The chain joins TRBV30 to TRBJ1-1; D uncertain. Trimming pared 0 bases from V and 11 bases from J, leaving 16 bases between. The length of the CDR3 is 13 residues. Per the germline V gene, CDR1 is GTSNPN and CDR2 is SVGIG (reference sequence). As DNA, the CDR3 is TGTGCCTGGAGTGTACGCGGGGATTTGGGGGCTTTCTTT. Its translation: CAWSVRGDLGAFF.

The rearrangement joins TRBV27 to TRBJ2-3; D perhaps matches TRBD2 (6 bases). Germline CDR1 is MNHEY and CDR2 is SMNVEV (reference sequence). V lost 5 bases and J 2 bases, leaving 14 bases between the germline ends. This CDR3 region has 15 residues. Here the CDR3 DNA reads TGTGCCAGCAGTGAAACCGGGACTCCCACAGATACGCAGTATTTT. It translates to CASSETGTPTDTQYF.

This clone was counted between two and nine times. The V call is TRBV5-1, the J call TRBJ2-2; TRBD1 matches at 7 bases. V was pared by 6 bases and J by 7 bases, with 21 bases of the junction left unmatched. CDR3 length equals 18 residues. Germline CDR1 and CDR2: SGHRS and YFSETQ. The CDR3 bases are TGCGCCAGCACGCTCAAACGCGCCGGTATACAGGGGATCGGGGAGCTGTTTTTT. It translates to CASTLKRAGIQGIGELFF.

The chain recombines TRBV7-3 with TRBJ2-1, with D uncertain. This CDR3 comprises 13 residues. The V gene's germline CDR1 is SGHTA and CDR2 FQGTGA. V shed 6 bases and J shed 0 bases, with 6 bases lying between them. The chain's CDR3 is CASSPGSYNEQFF. The CDR3 DNA is TGTGCCAGCAGTCCAGGCTCCTACAATGAGCAGTTCTTC.

V gene TRBV27 combines with J gene TRBJ2-1; 15 bases are shared with TRBD2. The CDR3 spans 18 residues. CDR1 and CDR2 from the germline V gene are MNHEY and SMNVEV (reference sequence). J gave up 2 bases and V 3 bases, and 5 bases lay outside the gene matches. The CDR3 loop is CASSLGTSGRLAYNEQFF. CDR3 nucleotide sequence: TGTGCCAGCAGTTTGGGGACTAGCGGGAGGCTGGCCTACAATGAGCAGTTCTTC.

Details on this clone: The same CDR3 can be traced to other DNA sequences in this sample. The V call is TRBV19, the J call TRBJ2-7, with TRBD1 as a possible D gene (5 bases). Trimming pared 8 bases from V and 4 bases from J, leaving 9 bases between. Looked up from germline, CDR1 is LNHDA and CDR2 is SQIVND (reference sequence). The CDR3 is 11 amino acids. Written as DNA, the CDR3 is TGTGCCAGTCGTTCAGGGTACGAGCAGTACTTC. Translation gives CASRSGYEQYF.

The chain couples TRBV27 to TRBJ1-5; no firm D call. The CDR3 has 13 residues. The germline CDR1 and CDR2 sequences are MNHEY and SMNVEV (reference sequence). V was cut by 0 bases and J by 7 bases, with 7 bases left in between. CDR3 sequence: CASSLSTGQPQHF. DNA for the CDR3: TGTGCCAGCAGTTTATCTACCGGGCAGCCCCAGCATTTT.

This clone was seen a handful of times. V is TRBV6-4 and J is TRBJ2-3, with a tentative D call TRBD2 (6 bases). The CDR3 runs 13 residues. V lost 4 bases to trimming and J lost 3 bases, with 8 bases between them. The germline V gene has CDR1 MRHNA and CDR2 SNTAGT. The CDR3 sequence is CASSVSGTDTQYF. CDR3 sequence (DNA): TGTGCCAGCAGTGTCAGCGGGACAGATACGCAGTATTTT.

This chain uses TRBV7-9 with TRBJ2-5; 12 nucleotides agree with TRBD2. From germline, CDR1 is SEHNR and CDR2 FQNEAQ (reference sequence). V was clipped by 5 bases and J by 3 bases; unmatched bases: 7. The length of the CDR3 is 16 residues. The CDR3 region is CASSRGTSGWKETQYF. For the CDR3, the DNA is TGTGCCAGCAGCCGAGGGACTAGCGGGTGGAAAGAGACCCAGTACTTC.